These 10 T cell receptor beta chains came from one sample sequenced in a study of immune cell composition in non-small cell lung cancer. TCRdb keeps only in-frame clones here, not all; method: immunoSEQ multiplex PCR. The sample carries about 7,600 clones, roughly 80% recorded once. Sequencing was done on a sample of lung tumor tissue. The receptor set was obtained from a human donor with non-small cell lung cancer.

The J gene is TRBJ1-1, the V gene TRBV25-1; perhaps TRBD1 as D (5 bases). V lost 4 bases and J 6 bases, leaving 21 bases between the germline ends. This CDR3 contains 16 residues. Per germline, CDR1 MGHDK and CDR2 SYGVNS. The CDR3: CASSGVIGRGTAEAFF. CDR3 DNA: TGTGCCAGCAGTGGGGTAATAGGGAGGGGTACCGCTGAAGCTTTCTTT.

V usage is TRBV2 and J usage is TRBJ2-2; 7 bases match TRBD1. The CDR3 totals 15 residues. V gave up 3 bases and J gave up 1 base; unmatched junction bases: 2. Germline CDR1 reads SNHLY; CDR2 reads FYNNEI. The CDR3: CASSEAGGNTGELFF. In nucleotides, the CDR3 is TGTGCCAGCAGTGAGGCAGGGGGGAACACCGGGGAGCTGTTTTTT.

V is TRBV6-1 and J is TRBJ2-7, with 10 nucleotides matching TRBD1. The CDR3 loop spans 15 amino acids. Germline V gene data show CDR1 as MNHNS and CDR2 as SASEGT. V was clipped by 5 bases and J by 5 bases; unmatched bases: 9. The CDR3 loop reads CASSKPRDRGHEQYF. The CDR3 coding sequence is TGTGCCAGCAGTAAACCCCGGGACAGGGGCCACGAGCAGTACTTC.

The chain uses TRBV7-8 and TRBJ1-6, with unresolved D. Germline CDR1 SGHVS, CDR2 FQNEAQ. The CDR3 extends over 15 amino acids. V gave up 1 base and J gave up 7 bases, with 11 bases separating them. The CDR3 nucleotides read TGTGCCAGCAGCTTAGGGGCTGCTCGGAATTCACCCCTCCACTTT. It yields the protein CASSLGAARNSPLHF. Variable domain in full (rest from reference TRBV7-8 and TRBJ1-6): GAGVSQSPRYKVAKRGQDVALRCDPISGHVSLFWYQQALGQGPEFLTYFQNEAQLDKSGLPSDRFFAERPEGSVSTLKIQRTQQEDSAVYLCASSLGAARNSPLHFGNGTRLTVT.

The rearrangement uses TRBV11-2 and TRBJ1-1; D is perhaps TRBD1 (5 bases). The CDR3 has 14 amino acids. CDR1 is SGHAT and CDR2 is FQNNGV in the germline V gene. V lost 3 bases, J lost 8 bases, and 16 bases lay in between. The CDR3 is CASSFSQGVGEAFF. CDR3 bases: TGTGCCAGCAGCTTCTCGCAGGGAGTGGGGGAAGCTTTCTTT.

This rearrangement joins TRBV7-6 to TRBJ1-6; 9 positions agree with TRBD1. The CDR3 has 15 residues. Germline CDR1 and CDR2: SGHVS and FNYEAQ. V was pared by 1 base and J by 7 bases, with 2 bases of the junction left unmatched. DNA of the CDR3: TGTGCCAGCAGCTTAGGGACAGGGGAGAATTCACCCCTCCACTTT. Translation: CASSLGTGENSPLHF. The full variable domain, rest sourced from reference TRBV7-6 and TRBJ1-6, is GAGVSQSPRYKVTKRGQDVALRCDPISGHVSLYWYRQALGQGPEFLTYFNYEAQQDKSGLPNDRFSAERPEGSISTLTIQRTEQRDSAMYRCASSLGTGENSPLHFGNGTRLTVT.

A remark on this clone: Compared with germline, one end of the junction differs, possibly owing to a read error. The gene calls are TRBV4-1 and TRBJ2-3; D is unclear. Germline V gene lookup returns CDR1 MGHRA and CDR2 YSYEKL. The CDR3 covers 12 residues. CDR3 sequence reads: CASSQDLLAQYF. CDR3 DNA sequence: TGTGCCAGCAGCCAAGATTTGTTGGCGCAGTATTTT.

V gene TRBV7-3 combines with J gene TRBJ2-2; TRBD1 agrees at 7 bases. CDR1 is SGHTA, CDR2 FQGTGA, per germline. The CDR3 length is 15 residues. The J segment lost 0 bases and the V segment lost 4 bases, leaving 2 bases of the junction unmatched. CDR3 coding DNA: TGTGCCAGCAGCTGGACAGGATCGAACACCGGGGAGCTGTTTTTT. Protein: CASSWTGSNTGELFF.

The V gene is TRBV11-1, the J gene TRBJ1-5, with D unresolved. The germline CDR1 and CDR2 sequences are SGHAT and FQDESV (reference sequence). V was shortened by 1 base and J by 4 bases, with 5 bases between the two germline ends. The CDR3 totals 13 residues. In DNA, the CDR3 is TGTGCCAGCAGCTTAGGGGAGAATCAGCCCCAGCATTTT. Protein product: CASSLGENQPQHF.

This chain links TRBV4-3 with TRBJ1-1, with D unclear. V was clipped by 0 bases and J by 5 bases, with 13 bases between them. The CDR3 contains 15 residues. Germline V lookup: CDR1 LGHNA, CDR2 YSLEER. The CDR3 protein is CASSQDIVRGTEAFF. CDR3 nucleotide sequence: TGCGCCAGCAGCCAAGACATCGTGAGAGGGACTGAAGCTTTCTTT.